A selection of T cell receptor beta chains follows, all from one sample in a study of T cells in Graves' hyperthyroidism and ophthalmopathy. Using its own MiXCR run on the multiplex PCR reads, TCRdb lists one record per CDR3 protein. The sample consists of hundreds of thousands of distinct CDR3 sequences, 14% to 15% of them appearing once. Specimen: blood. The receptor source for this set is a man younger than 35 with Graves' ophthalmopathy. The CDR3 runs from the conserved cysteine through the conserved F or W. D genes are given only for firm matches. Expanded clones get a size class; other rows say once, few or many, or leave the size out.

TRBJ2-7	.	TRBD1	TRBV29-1	CSVEGQGIEQYF	TGCAGCGTTGAAGGACAGGGGATAGAGCAGTACTTC
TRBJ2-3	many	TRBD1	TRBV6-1	CALGAGGTDTQYF	TGTGCCCTCGGGGCAGGGGGTACAGATACGCAGTATTTT
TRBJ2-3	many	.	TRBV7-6	CASSLEGGAGTDTQYF	TGTGCCAGCAGCTTAGAGGGGGGGGCCGGCACAGATACGCAGTATTTT
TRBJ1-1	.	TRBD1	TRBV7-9	CASIQGRPFENTEAFF	TGTGCCAGCATACAGGGGAGGCCCTTCGAGAACACTGAAGCTTTCTTT
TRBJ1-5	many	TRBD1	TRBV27	CASSLTPGQGDQPQHF	TGTGCCAGCAGCCTAACGCCGGGACAGGGGGATCAGCCCCAGCATTTT
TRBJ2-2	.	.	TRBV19	CASSRGLRGSNTGELFF	TGTGCCAGTAGTAGGGGACTTAGGGGCTCCAACACCGGGGAGCTGTTTTTT
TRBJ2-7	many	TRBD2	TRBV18	CASSPPGLAYEQYF	TGTGCCAGCTCACCGCCGGGACTAGCCTACGAGCAGTACTTC
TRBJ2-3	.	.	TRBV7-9	CASSPYPVQYF	TGTGCCAGCAGCCCTTACCCGGTACAGTATTTT
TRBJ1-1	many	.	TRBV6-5	CASSYSGTLNTEAFF	TGTGCCAGCAGTTACAGTGGGACATTAAACACTGAAGCTTTCTTT
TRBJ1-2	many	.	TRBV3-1	CASSPTTFLSGYTF	TGTGCCAGCAGCCCTACAACGTTTTTGTCTGGCTACACCTTC
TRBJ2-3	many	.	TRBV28	CASSSLRVGSTDTQYF	TGTGCCAGCAGTAGCCTCCGGGTTGGAAGCACAGATACGCAGTATTTT
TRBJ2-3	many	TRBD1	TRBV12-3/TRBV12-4	CASSSRDRGIDTQYF	TGTGCCAGCAGTTCCCGAGACAGGGGCATAGATACGCAGTATTTT
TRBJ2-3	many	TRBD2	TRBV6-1	CASRILAGAADTQYF	TGTGCCAGCAGAATACTAGCGGGAGCCGCAGATACGCAGTATTTT
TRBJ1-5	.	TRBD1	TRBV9	CASSLETGKPQHF	TGTGCCAGCAGCCTAGAGACAGGGAAGCCCCAGCATTTT
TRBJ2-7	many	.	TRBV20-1	CSARDRGGYEQYF	TGCAGTGCTAGAGACAGGGGGGGGTACGAGCAGTACTTC
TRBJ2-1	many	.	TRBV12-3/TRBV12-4	CASSPGTHNEQFF	TGTGCCAGCAGTCCAGGGACCCACAATGAGCAGTTCTTC
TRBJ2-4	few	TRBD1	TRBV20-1	CSASHTGAGKNIQYF	TGCAGTGCCAGTCACACAGGGGCCGGCAAAAACATTCAGTACTTC
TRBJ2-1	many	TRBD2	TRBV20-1	CSATSGRAGNEQFF	TGCAGTGCCACTAGCGGGAGGGCGGGCAATGAGCAGTTCTTC
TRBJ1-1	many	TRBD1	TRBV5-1	CASSDRDLENTEAFF	TGCGCCAGCAGTGACAGGGATTTGGAGAACACTGAAGCTTTCTTT
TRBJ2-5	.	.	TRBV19	CATRGGETQYF	TGTGCCACGCGGGGCGGAGAGACCCAGTACTTC
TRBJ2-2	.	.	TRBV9	CASSFRTGLSTGELFF	TGTGCCAGCAGCTTCCGGACGGGTTTGTCTACCGGGGAGCTGTTTTTT
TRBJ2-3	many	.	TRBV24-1	CATSDRGLSTDTQYF	TGTGCCACCAGTGATAGGGGACTTAGCACAGATACGCAGTATTTT
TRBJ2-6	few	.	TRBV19	CASSILSSGANVLTF	TGTGCCAGTAGTATTCTAAGCTCTGGGGCCAACGTCCTGACTTTC
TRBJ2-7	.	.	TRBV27	CASSDTGISYEQYF	TGTGCCAGCAGCGATACAGGGATTTCCTACGAGCAGTACTTC
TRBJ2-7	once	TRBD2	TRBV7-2	CASSRTSGGAYEQYF	TGTGCCAGCAGCAGAACTAGCGGGGGGGCCTACGAGCAGTACTTC
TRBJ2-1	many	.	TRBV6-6	CASSYARDNEQFF	TGTGCCAGCAGTTACGCCAGAGACAATGAGCAGTTCTTC
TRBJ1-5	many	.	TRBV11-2	CASSLGPRGGVYNQPQHF	TGTGCCAGCAGCTTAGGCCCTCGTGGGGGCGTCTACAATCAGCCCCAGCATTTT
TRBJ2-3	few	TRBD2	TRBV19	CASSSLAGVRTDTQYF	TGTGCCAGTAGTAGCTTAGCGGGAGTTCGCACAGATACGCAGTATTTT
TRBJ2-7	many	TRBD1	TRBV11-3	CASSFTPGQETYEQYF	TGTGCCAGCAGCTTTACTCCGGGACAGGAAACCTACGAGCAGTACTTC
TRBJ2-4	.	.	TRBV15	CATSRERGNKNIQYF	TGTGCCACCAGCAGAGAACGCGGGAACAAAAACATTCAGTACTTC
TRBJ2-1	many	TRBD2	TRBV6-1	CASSEYGTSVYNEQFF	TGTGCCAGCAGTGAATATGGGACTAGCGTGTACAATGAGCAGTTCTTC
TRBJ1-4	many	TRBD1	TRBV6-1	CASSWDREKEKLFF	TGTGCCAGCAGTTGGGACAGGGAGAAGGAAAAACTGTTTTTT
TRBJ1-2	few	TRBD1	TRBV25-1	CASSEGPGGHYGYTF	TGTGCCAGCAGTGAGGGTCCAGGGGGCCATTATGGCTACACCTTC
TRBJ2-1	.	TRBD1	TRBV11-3	CASRAGQGASYNEQFF	TGTGCCAGCAGGGCGGGACAGGGGGCCTCCTACAATGAGCAGTTCTTC
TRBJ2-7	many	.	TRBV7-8	CASSLLAFVDEQYF	TGTGCCAGCAGCTTATTAGCCTTCGTTGACGAGCAGTACTTC
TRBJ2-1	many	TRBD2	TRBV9	CASSSDVSSGFYNEQFF	TGTGCCAGCAGCTCGGACGTCTCTAGCGGATTCTACAATGAGCAGTTCTTC
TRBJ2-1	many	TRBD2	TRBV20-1	CSASPTSGRGGEQFF	TGCAGTGCTTCCCCAACTAGCGGGAGGGGAGGTGAGCAGTTCTTC
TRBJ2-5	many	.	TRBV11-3	CASSLDSGWETQYF	TGTGCCAGCAGCTTAGATTCGGGCTGGGAGACCCAGTACTTC
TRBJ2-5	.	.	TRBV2	CASRGQTGTREETQYF	TGTGCCAGCAGAGGACAGACAGGAACCAGAGAAGAGACCCAGTACTTC
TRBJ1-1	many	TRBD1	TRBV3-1	CASSQDRQGKAFF	TGTGCCAGCAGCCAAGATCGACAGGGTAAAGCTTTCTTT
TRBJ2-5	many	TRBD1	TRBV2	CASSEAGQGPQETQYF	TGTGCCAGCAGTGAAGCAGGACAGGGGCCTCAAGAGACCCAGTACTTC
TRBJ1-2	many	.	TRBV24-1	CATSDSPTNYGYTF	TGTGCCACCAGTGATTCCCCGACTAACTATGGCTACACCTTC
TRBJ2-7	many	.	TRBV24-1	CATSDSVAGTYEQYF	TGTGCCACCAGTGATTCCGTCGCGGGCACCTACGAGCAGTACTTC
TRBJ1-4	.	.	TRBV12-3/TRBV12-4	CASSFHGEKLFF	TGTGCCAGCAGTTTTCACGGGGAAAAACTGTTTTTT
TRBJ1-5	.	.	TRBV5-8	CASSLAAQLLNNQPQHF	TGTGCCAGCAGCTTGGCCGCGCAGCTACTAAACAATCAGCCCCAGCATTTT
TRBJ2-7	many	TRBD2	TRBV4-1	CASSQGLAGGYEQYF	TGCGCCAGCAGCCAAGGGCTAGCGGGAGGGTACGAGCAGTACTTC
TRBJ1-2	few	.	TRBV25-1	CASGAGGLYGYTF	TGTGCCAGCGGGGCGGGAGGCCTCTATGGCTACACCTTC
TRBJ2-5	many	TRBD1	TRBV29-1	CSVGGGGQGAETQYF	TGCAGCGTTGGCGGTGGGGGACAGGGGGCGGAGACCCAGTACTTC
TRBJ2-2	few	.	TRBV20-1	CSARDQVSLGTGELFF	TGCAGTGCTAGAGATCAGGTCTCGTTAGGGACCGGGGAGCTGTTTTTT
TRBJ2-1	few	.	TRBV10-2	CASSPRTRGANNEQFF	TGCGCCAGCAGCCCACGGACGCGTGGGGCAAACAATGAGCAGTTCTTC
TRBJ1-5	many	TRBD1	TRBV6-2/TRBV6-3	CASRRSGQYSNQPQHF	TGTGCCAGCAGGCGATCGGGACAGTATAGCAATCAGCCCCAGCATTTT